The 16 T cell receptor beta chains below all came from one sample that was sequenced in a study of T cell changes during pregnancy in multiple sclerosis. This table comes from immunoSEQ multiplex PCR, and its TCRdb copy is limited to in-frame clones, with some not included. Of about 46,000 clones in the sample, 75% to 95% were seen once. The sequencing used CD8+ T cells from peripheral blood mononuclear cells, collected after pregnancy. The receptor source for this set is a female donor with multiple sclerosis, enrolled in a pregnancy study.

The chain uses TRBV5-1 and TRBJ2-1; D is uncertain. The CDR3 totals 15 residues. Germline CDR1 reads SGHRS; CDR2 reads YFSETQ. V shed 0 bases and J shed 5 bases, with 12 bases lying between them. CDR3 sequence reads: CASSLGNRGDNEQFF. In DNA, the CDR3 is TGCGCCAGCAGCTTGGGGAATAGAGGCGACAATGAGCAGTTCTTC.

The chain joins TRBV30 to TRBJ1-5; the D is unclear. Looked up from germline, CDR1 is GTSNPN and CDR2 is SVGIG (reference sequence). This CDR3 contains 13 residues. The V gene lost 0 bases and the J gene lost 3 bases, with 6 bases spanning the gap. CDR3 nucleotides: TGTGCCTGGAGTGTTAACACCAATCAGCCCCAGCATTTT. Protein sequence: CAWSVNTNQPQHF.

This chain uses TRBV4-1 with TRBJ2-5, with 8 bases fitting TRBD1. V shed 4 bases and J 4 bases; nucleotides not matched to a gene: 8. This CDR3 contains 15 residues. The germline V gene has CDR1 MGHRA and CDR2 YSYEKL. The CDR3 coding sequence is TGCGCCAGCAGCCCAGGGACAGGAGGGACAGAGACCCAGTACTTC. Translated: CASSPGTGGTETQYF.

The chain uses TRBV7-6 and TRBJ1-1; D gene ambiguous. Germline assignment: CDR1 SGHVS and CDR2 FNYEAQ. The CDR3 runs to 15 residues. The germline V and J ends were trimmed by 2 bases and 4 bases, with 14 bases remaining between them. The CDR3 spells CASSLRMAEGTEAFF. The CDR3, as DNA: TGTGCCAGCAGCTTAAGGATGGCTGAGGGCACTGAAGCTTTCTTT.

This chain links TRBV29-1 with TRBJ2-7; D is ambiguous. Per germline, CDR1 SQVTM and CDR2 ANQGSEA. V was shortened by 6 bases and J by 1 base, with 7 bases between the two germline ends. The CDR3 is 11 amino acids. CDR3 amino acids: CSVGWSYEQYF. The CDR3 nucleotides read TGCAGCGTCGGTTGGTCCTACGAGCAGTACTTC.

Here the CDR3 DNA reads TGTGCCAGCAGTTTCGGGGTGTCAGGGGATGAAAAACTGTTTTTT. Protein: CASSFGVSGDEKLFF. The chain uses TRBV27 and TRBJ1-4; D is perhaps TRBD1 (6 bases). Per the germline V gene, CDR1 is MNHEY and CDR2 is SMNVEV (reference sequence). The CDR3 runs 15 residues. V was clipped by 3 bases and J by 6 bases, with 14 bases between them.

This clone was counted once. An end of the junction does not agree with germline; a read error may underlie this. The chain has TRBV27 and TRBJ2-1, with unresolved D. The CDR3 consists of 11 residues. Germline CDR1 and CDR2: MNHEY and SMNVEV (reference sequence). The CDR3 coding sequence is TGTGCCAGCAGTTTTTACAGTGAGCAGTTCTTC. This codes for CASSFYSEQFF.

The chain has TRBV30 and TRBJ2-1; D is perhaps TRBD1 (6 bases). The V and J ends lost 1 base and 7 bases respectively, with 14 bases between them. Germline V gene data show CDR1 as GTSNPN and CDR2 as SVGIG (reference sequence). The CDR3 runs 14 residues. The CDR3 DNA reads as TGTGCCTGGAGTGGGGGTCAGGGGTGGAATGAGCAGTTCTTC. Translated, it gives CAWSGGQGWNEQFF.

The CDR3 sequence is CASSLSIGGSTDTQYF. CDR3 sequence (DNA): TGTGCCAGCAGCTTATCGATAGGGGGCTCCACAGATACGCAGTATTTT. The rearrangement links TRBV7-3 to TRBJ2-3; TRBD1 matches 7 bases. The CDR3 is made up of 16 amino acids. V was clipped by 2 bases and J by 2 bases; unmatched bases: 7. Germline lookup yields CDR1 SGHTA and CDR2 FQGTGA.

This clone was observed once. The chain carries TRBV7-6 and TRBJ2-7, with D unclear. The germline V and J ends were trimmed by 1 base and 6 bases, with 16 bases remaining between them. The V gene's germline CDR1 is SGHVS and CDR2 FNYEAQ. The CDR3 extends over 15 amino acids. The CDR3 reads CASSLGASPTFEQYF. The DNA for the CDR3 is TGTGCCAGCAGCTTAGGGGCCTCCCCCACCTTCGAGCAGTACTTC.

This clone was counted a single time. The chain links TRBV5-6 to TRBJ1-2, with 8 positions matching TRBD1. Germline V gene sequence: CDR1 SGHDT, CDR2 YYEEEE. J was trimmed by 5 bases and V by 4 bases; bases with no gene match: 13. CDR3 length: 16 amino acids. DNA of the CDR3: TGTGCCAGCAGCCTCAGGGGGCGGTTCCAGCCTTATGGCTACACCTTC. It encodes CASSLRGRFQPYGYTF. The variable domain in full, completed from reference TRBV5-6 and TRBJ1-2, reads DAGVTQSPTHLIKTRGQQVTLRCSPKSGHDTVSWYQQALGQGPQFIFQYYEEEERQRGNFPDRFSGHQFPNYSSELNVNALLLGDSALYLCASSLRGRFQPYGYTFGSGTRLTVV.

This clone has a single count. The V and J genes are TRBV6-1 and TRBJ1-1; D unclear. V was pared by 1 base and J by 8 bases, with 14 bases between. CDR1 is MNHNS and CDR2 is SASEGT in the germline V gene. The CDR3 is 14 amino acids. The chain's CDR3 is CASSEGAGRAEAFF. CDR3 DNA: TGTGCCAGCAGTGAAGGGGCAGGTAGAGCAGAAGCTTTCTTT.

This chain joins TRBV15 and TRBJ1-5, with 10 bases lining up with TRBD1. Germline loops: CDR1 LNHNV, CDR2 YYDKDF (reference sequence). Losses at the gene ends were 5 bases for V and 6 bases for J; bases not matched to a gene: 1. The CDR3 is 13 residues long. The CDR3 here is CATSGDRGQPQHF. CDR3 nucleotide sequence: TGTGCCACCAGCGGGGACAGGGGTCAGCCCCAGCATTTT. Full variable domain (remainder filled in from reference TRBV15 and TRBJ1-5): DAMVIQNPRYQVTQFGKPVTLSCSQTLNHNVMYWYQQKSSQAPKLLFHYYDKDFNNEADTPDNFQSRRPNTSFCFLDIRSPGLGDTAMYLCATSGDRGQPQHFGDGTRLSIL.

This chain links TRBV2 with TRBJ2-5, with 9 bases aligning to TRBD2. V lost 3 bases to trimming and J lost 3 bases; unmatched junction nucleotides: 2. Germline V CDR1 and CDR2: SNHLY, FYNNEI. CDR3 length: 14 amino acids. CDR3 region: CASSEPSGKETQYF. In DNA form, the CDR3 reads TGTGCCAGCAGTGAGCCTAGCGGGAAAGAGACCCAGTACTTC.

The genes are TRBV6-5 and TRBJ2-7, with D perhaps TRBD1 (5 bases). Germline V CDR1 and CDR2: MNHEY, SVGAGI. V lost 6 bases, J lost 3 bases, and 9 bases lay in between. This CDR3 spans 12 amino acids. CDR3 sequence reads: CASRSRDYEQYF. CDR3 DNA: TGTGCCAGCAGGAGCAGGGACTACGAGCAGTACTTC.

The chain has TRBV6-1 and TRBJ1-4; 10 bases map to TRBD1. This CDR3 comprises 14 residues. CDR1 and CDR2 from the germline V gene are MNHNS and SASEGT. V trimming: 9 bases; J trimming: 8 bases; junction bases outside the gene matches: 9. The CDR3: CARGTGTGEEKLFF. The CDR3 region has the DNA TGTGCCAGGGGAACGGGGACAGGGGAGGAAAAACTGTTTTTT.